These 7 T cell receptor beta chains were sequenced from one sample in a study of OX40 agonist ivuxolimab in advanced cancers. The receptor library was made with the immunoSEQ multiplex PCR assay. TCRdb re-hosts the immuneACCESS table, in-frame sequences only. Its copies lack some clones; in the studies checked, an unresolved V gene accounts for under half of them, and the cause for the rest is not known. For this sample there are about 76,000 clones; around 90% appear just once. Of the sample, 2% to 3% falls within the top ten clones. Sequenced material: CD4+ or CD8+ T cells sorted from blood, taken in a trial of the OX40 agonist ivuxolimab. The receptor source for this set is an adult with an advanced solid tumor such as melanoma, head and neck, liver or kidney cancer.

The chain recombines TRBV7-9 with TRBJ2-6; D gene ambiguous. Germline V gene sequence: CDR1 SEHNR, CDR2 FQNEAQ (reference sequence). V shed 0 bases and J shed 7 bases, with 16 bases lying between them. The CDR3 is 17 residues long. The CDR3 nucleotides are TGTGCCAGCAGCTTAGCGTTGGTTTTAAACGCAGCCAACGTCCTGACTTTC. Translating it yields CASSLALVLNAANVLTF.

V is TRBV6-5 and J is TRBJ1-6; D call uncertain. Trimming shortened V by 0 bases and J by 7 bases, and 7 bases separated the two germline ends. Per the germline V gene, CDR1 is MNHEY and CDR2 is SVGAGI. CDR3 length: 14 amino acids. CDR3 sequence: CASSYSVLNSPLHF. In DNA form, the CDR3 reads TGTGCCAGCAGTTACTCGGTTCTGAATTCACCCCTCCACTTT.

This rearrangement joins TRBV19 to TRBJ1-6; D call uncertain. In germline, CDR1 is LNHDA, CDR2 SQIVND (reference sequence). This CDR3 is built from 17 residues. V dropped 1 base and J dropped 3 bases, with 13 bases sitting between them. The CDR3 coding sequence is TGTGCCAGTAGTATAGGAGGCGGACGGTACTATAATTCACCCCTCCACTTT. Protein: CASSIGGGRYYNSPLHF.

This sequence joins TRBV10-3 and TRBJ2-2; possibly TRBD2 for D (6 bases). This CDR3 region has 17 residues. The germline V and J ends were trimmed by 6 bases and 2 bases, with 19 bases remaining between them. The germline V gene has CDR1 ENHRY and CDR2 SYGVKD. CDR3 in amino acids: CAISPVGGSSNTGELFF. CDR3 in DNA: TGTGCCATCAGCCCTGTTGGAGGGAGTAGTAACACCGGGGAGCTGTTTTTT.

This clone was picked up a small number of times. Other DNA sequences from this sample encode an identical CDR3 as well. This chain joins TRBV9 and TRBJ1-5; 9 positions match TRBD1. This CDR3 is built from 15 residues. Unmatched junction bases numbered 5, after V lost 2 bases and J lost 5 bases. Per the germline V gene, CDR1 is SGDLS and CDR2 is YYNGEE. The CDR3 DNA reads TGTGCCAGCAGCGTTGGCACAGGGGGCGATCAGCCCCAGCATTTT. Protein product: CASSVGTGGDQPQHF.

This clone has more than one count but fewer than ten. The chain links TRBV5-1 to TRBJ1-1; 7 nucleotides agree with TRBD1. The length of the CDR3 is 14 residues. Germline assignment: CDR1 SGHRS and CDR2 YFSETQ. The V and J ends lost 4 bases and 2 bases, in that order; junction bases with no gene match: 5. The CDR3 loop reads CASSGGTANTEAFF. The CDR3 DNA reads TGCGCCAGCAGCGGCGGGACAGCCAACACTGAAGCTTTCTTT.

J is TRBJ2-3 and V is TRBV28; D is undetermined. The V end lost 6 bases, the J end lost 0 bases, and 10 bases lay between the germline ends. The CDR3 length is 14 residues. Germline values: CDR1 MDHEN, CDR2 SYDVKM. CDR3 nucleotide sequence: TGTGCCAGCAGAGGGTCGTTTAGCACAGATACGCAGTATTTT. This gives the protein CASRGSFSTDTQYF.